The next 24 T cell receptor beta chains were all read from a single sample in a study of PD-1 blockade in classical Hodgkin lymphoma. Each of the patients experienced relapse following autologous stem cell transplantation, and their brentuximab vedotin exposure differed. Profiling relied on immunoSEQ multiplex PCR, and the TCRdb table lists in-frame clones only, not all of them. The data hold 39,000 or so clones, with roughly nine tenths observed a single time. The material was peripheral blood mononuclear cells (PBMCs), obtained before the second cycle of nivolumab. The receptors stem from a human donor with classical Hodgkin lymphoma.

The chain joins TRBV6-6 to TRBJ2-4, with TRBD1 identical over 9 bases. This CDR3 contains 14 residues. Per germline, CDR1 MNHNY and CDR2 SVGAGI (reference sequence). With 4 bases clipped from V and 7 bases from J, the junction kept 5 bases outside the gene matches. CDR3 DNA: TGTGCCAGCAGTTTTTCGACAGGGGGGAACATTCAGTACTTC. This sequence encodes CASSFSTGGNIQYF.

This rearrangement joins TRBV6-1 to TRBJ2-7; possibly TRBD1 or TRBD2 for D (5 bases each). Per germline, CDR1 MNHNS and CDR2 SASEGT. The ends were cut back, 1 base at V and 7 bases at J, with 20 bases in the middle. The CDR3 consists of 16 residues. The CDR3 spells CASSEVEGSIGEEQYF. The CDR3 nucleotides read TGTGCCAGCAGTGAAGTTGAGGGGAGCATTGGAGAGGAGCAGTACTTC.

The chain links TRBV7-2 to TRBJ2-1; the match to TRBD2 covers 10 bases. CDR1 SGHTA and CDR2 FQGNSA come from the germline V gene. The CDR3 sequence is 15 residues long. The junction had 2 bases not matched to a gene; V was cut back by 1 base and J by 5 bases. The CDR3 DNA reads as TGTGCCAGCAGCTTAGGGACTAGCGGCCACAATGAGCAGTTCTTC. It encodes CASSLGTSGHNEQFF.

The chain links TRBV27 to TRBJ2-5; D is unresolved. The CDR3 has 13 amino acids. V lost 3 bases, J lost 4 bases, and 9 bases lay in between. Germline V lookup: CDR1 MNHEY, CDR2 SMNVEV (reference sequence). CDR3 region: CASSLAKLETQYF. The CDR3 nucleotides are TGTGCCAGCAGTTTGGCAAAATTAGAGACCCAGTACTTC.

V and J are TRBV4-2 and TRBJ2-2; D perhaps matches TRBD2 (6 bases). Trimming removed 0 bases from V and 1 base from J, with 15 bases in between. The CDR3 is made up of 18 amino acids. CDR1 and CDR2 from the germline V gene are LGHNA and YNFKEQ. CDR3 region: CASSQDALTAGNTGELFF. The CDR3, as DNA: TGTGCCAGCAGCCAAGATGCCCTCACAGCGGGGAACACCGGGGAGCTGTTTTTT.

The V and J genes are TRBV28 and TRBJ2-6; weak D call: TRBD1 (6 bases). V was cut by 5 bases and J by 0 bases, with 20 bases left in between. Germline CDR1 and CDR2: MDHEN and SYDVKM. This CDR3 comprises 19 residues. In nucleotides, the CDR3 is TGTGCCAGCAGTAACCCATTTTGGGGGCCCCACTCTGGGGCCAACGTCCTGACTTTC. Protein product: CASSNPFWGPHSGANVLTF.

The genes are TRBV10-3 and TRBJ2-3; TRBD1 aligns across 7 bases. The V and J ends lost 6 bases and 0 bases, in that order; junction bases with no gene match: 6. The V gene's germline CDR1 is ENHRY and CDR2 SYGVKD. This CDR3 has 15 residues. The CDR3 nucleotides are TGTGCCATCAGAGACAGGGTAGGGAGCACAGATACGCAGTATTTT. Residues: CAIRDRVGSTDTQYF.

The chain uses TRBV2 and TRBJ2-1; perhaps D is TRBD1 or TRBD2 (6 bases each). The germline V and J ends were trimmed by 4 bases and 5 bases, with 15 bases remaining between them. Germline V lookup: CDR1 SNHLY, CDR2 FYNNEI. This CDR3 has 15 residues. The CDR3, as DNA: TGTGCCAGCAGTGTAGGGGGGCCCCTAAACAATGAGCAGTTCTTC. As protein: CASSVGGPLNNEQFF.

This chain links TRBV9 with TRBJ2-1, with 12 bases matching TRBD2. CDR3 size: 16 residues. Trimming removed 0 bases from V and 8 bases from J; junction bases left unmatched: 6. The germline V gene encodes CDR1 SGDLS and CDR2 YYNGEE. DNA of the CDR3: TGTGCCAGCAGCGTAGAGGCTAGCGGGGGGGACGATGAGCAGTTCTTC. It encodes CASSVEASGGDDEQFF.

This chain connects TRBV5-1 to TRBJ1-1; 9 nucleotides align to TRBD1. CDR1 is SGHRS, CDR2 YFSETQ, per germline. V lost 4 bases, J lost 0 bases, and 4 bases stayed unmatched. CDR3 size: 15 residues. The CDR3 loop reads CASSPQGALNTEAFF. CDR3 DNA sequence: TGCGCCAGCAGCCCACAGGGGGCACTGAACACTGAAGCTTTCTTT.

The rearrangement links TRBV7-8 to TRBJ2-7; 16 positions agree with TRBD2. Trimming took 1 base from V and 2 from J; bases not matched to a gene: 8. Germline V gene data show CDR1 as SGHVS and CDR2 as FQNEAQ. This CDR3 comprises 19 residues. The DNA for the CDR3 is TGTGCCAGCAGCTTAGTGGGACTAGCGGGGGGGCCTCGACCCTACGAGCAGTACTTC. It yields the protein CASSLVGLAGGPRPYEQYF.

This rearrangement joins TRBV18 to TRBJ2-7, with D uncertain. There are 16 residues in the CDR3. Germline loops: CDR1 KGHSH, CDR2 LQKENI. With 2 bases removed from V and 2 bases from J, the gap between germline ends came to 16 bases. The CDR3 nucleotides read TGTGCCAGCTCACCATATCGGTTCCTTGGAACCTACGAGCAGTACTTC. Translated, it gives CASSPYRFLGTYEQYF.

This chain connects TRBV6-6 to TRBJ1-2; 7 nucleotides agree with TRBD1. The CDR3 runs to 13 residues. The J segment lost 4 bases and the V segment lost 5 bases, leaving 4 bases of the junction unmatched. Per the germline V gene, CDR1 is MNHNY and CDR2 is SVGAGI (reference sequence). DNA for the CDR3: TGTGCCAGCAGTCGACAGGGATTCTATGGCTACACCTTC. This sequence encodes CASSRQGFYGYTF.

This chain uses TRBV15 with TRBJ1-5, with D possibly being TRBD1 (5 bases). The CDR3 contains 16 residues. The ends were cut back, 0 bases at V and 7 bases at J, with 16 bases in the middle. The germline CDR1 and CDR2 sequences are LNHNV and YYDKDF (reference sequence). CDR3 DNA sequence: TGTGCCACCAGCAGAGATGCGGGGGGGGTGGGACAGCCCCAGCATTTT. Amino acid sequence: CATSRDAGGVGQPQHF.

The V gene is TRBV5-1, the J gene TRBJ2-5; 8 bases agree with TRBD1. The V gene's germline CDR1 is SGHRS and CDR2 YFSETQ. Trimming cost V 2 bases and J 7 bases; bases outside gene matches: 4. CDR3 length: 13 residues. The CDR3 nucleotides are TGCGCCAGCAGCTTAGGACAGGGTGGGACCCAGTACTTC. As protein: CASSLGQGGTQYF. Filled out from reference TRBV5-1 and TRBJ2-5, the complete variable domain reads KAGVTQTPRYLIKTRGQQVTLSCSPISGHRSVSWYQQTPGQGLQFLFEYFSETQRNKGNFPGRFSGRQFSNSRSEMNVSTLELGDSALYLCASSLGQGGTQYFGPGTRLLVL.

The chain combines TRBV5-8 with TRBJ2-3; a possible D gene is TRBD1 (5 bases). The length of the CDR3 is 12 residues. From germline, CDR1 is SGHTS and CDR2 YDEGEE. Trimming removed 5 bases at V and 6 bases at J, with 10 bases between. The CDR3 DNA reads as TGTGCCAGCAGGCCGGACATGGATACGCAGTATTTT. Translated, it gives CASRPDMDTQYF.

This chain connects TRBV9 to TRBJ2-3, with TRBD2 identical over 9 bases. With 3 bases clipped from V and 3 bases from J, the junction kept 8 bases outside the gene matches. Germline-derived CDR1 and CDR2 are SGDLS and YYNGEE. There are 16 residues in the CDR3. The CDR3 DNA reads as TGTGCCAGCAGCGCCTTAGCGGGAGTAGCGACAGATACGCAGTATTTT. It specifies CASSALAGVATDTQYF. The complete variable domain, with remaining parts taken from reference TRBV9 and TRBJ2-3, reads DSGVTQTPKHLITATGQRVTLRCSPRSGDLSVYWYQQSLDQGLQFLIQYYNGEERAKGNILERFSAQQFPDLHSELNLSSLELGDSALYFCASSALAGVATDTQYFGPGTRLTVL.

This clone was counted a single time. This rearrangement joins TRBV6-1 to TRBJ2-5; 11 bases match TRBD1. Germline CDR1 reads MNHNS; CDR2 reads SASEGT. The CDR3 is made up of 16 amino acids. Trimming cost V 1 base and J 8 bases; bases outside gene matches: 9. Here the CDR3 DNA reads TGTGCCAGCAGTGAAGAAGAGGGGACAGGGGGGAGAACCCAGTACTTC. Translating it yields CASSEEEGTGGRTQYF.

The chain is built from TRBV11-2 and TRBJ2-3, with D perhaps TRBD1 or TRBD2 (6 bases each). Trimming took off 6 bases at V and 3 bases at J, with 22 bases between the two ends. This CDR3 contains 17 residues. Germline CDR1 reads SGHAT; CDR2 reads FQNNGV. The CDR3 loop is CASSERRRQGRTDTQYF. CDR3 coding DNA: TGTGCCAGCAGTGAGAGGCGTAGGCAGGGGAGGACAGATACGCAGTATTTT. The full variable domain, with the rest looked up from reference TRBV11-2 and TRBJ2-3, is EAGVAQSPRYKIIEKRQSVAFWCNPISGHATLYWYQQILGQGPKLLIQFQNNGVVDDSQLPKDRFSAERLKGVDSTLKIQPAKLEDSAVYLCASSERRRQGRTDTQYFGPGTRLTVL.

The V call is TRBV11-3, the J call TRBJ2-1, with TRBD2 matching over 12 bases. V lost 4 bases to trimming and J lost 2 bases; unmatched junction nucleotides: 3. Looked up from germline, CDR1 is SGHNT and CDR2 is YENEEA. The CDR3 covers 16 residues. This CDR3 reads CASSSGLAGTYNEQFF. CDR3 sequence (DNA): TGTGCCAGCAGCTCGGGACTAGCGGGCACCTACAATGAGCAGTTCTTC.

V is TRBV28 and J is TRBJ1-5; a possible D gene is TRBD1 (5 bases). V was cut by 3 bases and J by 7 bases, with 10 bases left in between. The CDR3 is 13 amino acids. CDR1 and CDR2 (germline): MDHEN, SYDVKM. CDR3 nucleotides: TGTGCCAGCAGTTTGGGAGGGGTCCAGCCCCAGCATTTT. Its protein is CASSLGGVQPQHF.

This chain links TRBV7-8 with TRBJ2-5, with TRBD2 matching over 13 bases. CDR1 is SGHVS, CDR2 FQNEAQ, per germline. J was trimmed by 11 bases and V by 1 base; bases with no gene match: 10. CDR3 length equals 16 residues. CDR3 in DNA: TGTGCCAGCAGCTTAGGTGGACTAGCGGGAGTATTCGTGCAGTACTTC. Its translation is CASSLGGLAGVFVQYF.

V gene TRBV7-8 combines with J gene TRBJ2-1, with D perhaps matching TRBD2 (6 bases). Germline V gene data show CDR1 as SGHVS and CDR2 as FQNEAQ. V was trimmed by 2 bases and J by 4 bases, leaving 12 bases between them. This CDR3 has 15 residues. The CDR3 loop reads CASSLRPSAYNEQFF. CDR3 bases: TGTGCCAGCAGCTTAAGGCCTAGCGCGTACAATGAGCAGTTCTTC.

This chain connects TRBV7-7 to TRBJ1-2, with D possibly matching TRBD1 (5 bases). The CDR3 has 14 residues. CDR1 SSHAT and CDR2 FNYEAQ come from the germline V gene (reference sequence). V lost 0 bases to trimming and J lost 7 bases, with 12 bases between them. Here the CDR3 DNA reads TGTGCCAGCAGCTTAGCGCCTGGGGGTGGTGGCTACACCTTC. It translates to CASSLAPGGGGYTF.